Listed below are T cell receptor beta chains from one sample, sequenced in a study of blood T cell repertoires in COVID-19. The repertoire was sequenced with immunoSEQ multiplex PCR; TCRdb's copy has only in-frame clones and lacks some. The sample lists a few hundred thousand clones; around 86% were seen once. The sequenced sample was peripheral blood. All receptors derive from a woman aged 25 to 39 who had recovered from COVID-19. CDR3s include the opening cysteine and the closing phenylalanine or tryptophan. The D gene is left open where the match is weak. Clone size is given for some rows only: seen once, a few or many times, or a class if the clone is expanded.

CDR3nt: TGTGCCAGTAGTATATACCAGGGGAGCACTGAAGCTTTCTTT
CDR3aa: CASSIYQGSTEAFF
j_gene: TRBJ1-1
d_gene: .
abundance: .
v_gene: TRBV19
len: 14

CDR3nt: TGTGCCAGCAGTTCCGCCGGGACAGATAACTATGGCTACACCTTC
CDR3aa: CASSSAGTDNYGYTF
j_gene: TRBJ1-2
d_gene: TRBD1
abundance: .
v_gene: TRBV28
len: 15

CDR3nt: TGTGCCATCAGTGAACTGGAAGAGACCCAGTACTTC
CDR3aa: CAISELEETQYF
j_gene: TRBJ2-5
d_gene: .
abundance: .
v_gene: TRBV10-3
len: 12

CDR3nt: TGTGCCAGCAGCGTCACGGTCGTTGACACTGAAGCTTTCTTT
CDR3aa: CASSVTVVDTEAFF
j_gene: TRBJ1-1
d_gene: .
abundance: .
v_gene: TRBV9
len: 14

CDR3nt: TGTGCCAGCAGCTTAGCCACTAGCTCCTACGAGCAGTACTTC
CDR3aa: CASSLATSSYEQYF
j_gene: TRBJ2-7
d_gene: .
abundance: .
v_gene: TRBV7-2
len: 14

CDR3nt: TGTGCCAGCTCCTGGGCCAGGGGGCAGCCCCAGCATTTT
CDR3aa: CASSWARGQPQHF
j_gene: TRBJ1-5
d_gene: TRBD1
abundance: .
v_gene: TRBV7-6
len: 13

CDR3nt: TGTGCCAGCAGCTCCGCCGGGGTGGCGTTCTTC
CDR3aa: CASSSAGVAFF
j_gene: TRBJ2-1
d_gene: .
abundance: few
v_gene: TRBV7-2
len: 11

CDR3nt: TGTGCCAGCAGCCCCGACAGGAGCCGCACAGATACGCAGTATTTT
CDR3aa: CASSPDRSRTDTQYF
j_gene: TRBJ2-3
d_gene: .
abundance: .
v_gene: TRBV9
len: 15

CDR3nt: TGTGCCAGCAGCTTGGCTAGTGTGGTTGAGCAGTTCTTC
CDR3aa: CASSLASVVEQFF
j_gene: TRBJ2-1
d_gene: .
abundance: .
v_gene: TRBV7-2
len: 13

CDR3nt: TGTGCCAGTAGTATAAGGCCCGGGACAGGGTTGGATTACGAGCAGTACTTC
CDR3aa: CASSIRPGTGLDYEQYF
j_gene: TRBJ2-7
d_gene: TRBD1
abundance: .
v_gene: TRBV19
len: 17

CDR3nt: TGTGCCAGCAGCCAGGAAGGGACAGGGAGGTGGAACGAGCAGTACTTC
CDR3aa: CASSQEGTGRWNEQYF
j_gene: TRBJ2-7
d_gene: TRBD1
abundance: .
v_gene: TRBV3-1/TRBV3-2
len: 16

CDR3nt: TGTGCCAGCAGTCTCAGGGGGACTGGAAACACCATATATTTT
CDR3aa: CASSLRGTGNTIYF
j_gene: TRBJ1-3
d_gene: TRBD1
abundance: .
v_gene: TRBV27
len: 14

CDR3nt: TGCGCCAGCAGCTTGGAATACGGGGGGCCCGGAAACACCATATATTTT
CDR3aa: CASSLEYGGPGNTIYF
j_gene: TRBJ1-3
d_gene: .
abundance: .
v_gene: TRBV5-1
len: 16

CDR3nt: TGCGCCAGCAGCTTGGAGGCACAGATTACAGATACGCAGTATTTT
CDR3aa: CASSLEAQITDTQYF
j_gene: TRBJ2-3
d_gene: .
abundance: .
v_gene: TRBV5-1
len: 15

CDR3nt: TGTGCCAGCAGCCCTCACCGGGGGGGGGCTCAAGAGACCCAGTACTTC
CDR3aa: CASSPHRGGAQETQYF
j_gene: TRBJ2-5
d_gene: TRBD2
abundance: .
v_gene: TRBV6-2/TRBV6-3
len: 16

CDR3nt: TGTGCCAGCAGGGGACAGGGCTATGGTGAAAAACTGTTTTTT
CDR3aa: CASRGQGYGEKLFF
j_gene: TRBJ1-4
d_gene: TRBD1
abundance: .
v_gene: TRBV28
len: 14

CDR3nt: TGCGCCAGCAGCCCAAGGCAGGGGTCAGGCGAGCAGTACTTC
CDR3aa: CASSPRQGSGEQYF
j_gene: TRBJ2-7
d_gene: .
abundance: .
v_gene: TRBV5-1
len: 14

CDR3nt: TGTGCCAGCAGCTTAAGGGGCGACAGCACAGATACGCAGTATTTT
CDR3aa: CASSLRGDSTDTQYF
j_gene: TRBJ2-3
d_gene: .
abundance: .
v_gene: TRBV11-2
len: 15

CDR3nt: TGTGCCACCAGTCGCGTCGGGGAGACCCAGTACTTC
CDR3aa: CATSRVGETQYF
j_gene: TRBJ2-5
d_gene: .
abundance: .
v_gene: TRBV24-1
len: 12

CDR3nt: TGTGCCAGCAGCCAAGACAATAGTGGCAATCAGCCCCAGCATTTT
CDR3aa: CASSQDNSGNQPQHF
j_gene: TRBJ1-5
d_gene: .
abundance: few
v_gene: TRBV4-2
len: 15

CDR3nt: TGTGCCAGCAGCCGGGACTTCTCCTACTACGAGCAGTACTTC
CDR3aa: CASSRDFSYYEQYF
j_gene: TRBJ2-7
d_gene: .
abundance: few
v_gene: TRBV7-2
len: 14

CDR3nt: TGTGCCAGCAGTCCTCCAACCGGGACATCCACCGGGGAGCTGTTTTTT
CDR3aa: CASSPPTGTSTGELFF
j_gene: TRBJ2-2
d_gene: .
abundance: .
v_gene: TRBV27
len: 16

CDR3nt: TGCGCCAGCAGCTTGGCGGGACAGTCTAACTATGGCTACACCTTC
CDR3aa: CASSLAGQSNYGYTF
j_gene: TRBJ1-2
d_gene: TRBD1
abundance: .
v_gene: TRBV5-1
len: 15

CDR3nt: TGTGCCAGCAGTCCCCGGGGGGTCTCTGGAAACACCATATATTTT
CDR3aa: CASSPRGVSGNTIYF
j_gene: TRBJ1-3
d_gene: .
abundance: .
v_gene: TRBV28
len: 15

CDR3nt: TGCGCCAGCAGCTTAACCGGGACTACCAACCAAGAGACCCAGTACTTC
CDR3aa: CASSLTGTTNQETQYF
j_gene: TRBJ2-5
d_gene: TRBD2
abundance: .
v_gene: TRBV5-1
len: 16

CDR3nt: TGTGCCAGTACCCCGATGGACAGGGGGCTGGGACCCCTCCACTTT
CDR3aa: CASTPMDRGLGPLHF
j_gene: TRBJ1-6
d_gene: TRBD1
abundance: .
v_gene: TRBV19
len: 15

CDR3nt: TGTGCCAGCGGACAGTATTATGGCTACACCTTC
CDR3aa: CASGQYYGYTF
j_gene: TRBJ1-2
d_gene: .
abundance: .
v_gene: TRBV6-5
len: 11

CDR3nt: TGTGCCAGCAGAAAAGGTTCAGGAACTGAAGCTTTCTTT
CDR3aa: CASRKGSGTEAFF
j_gene: TRBJ1-1
d_gene: .
abundance: once
v_gene: TRBV6-4
len: 13

CDR3nt: TGTGCCAGCAGCTTAGGACACGCAGGCACCTTC
CDR3aa: CASSLGHAGTF
j_gene: TRBJ1-2
d_gene: .
abundance: .
v_gene: TRBV11-2
len: 11

CDR3nt: TGCAGCGTTGGGTGGCCGAACACCGGGGAGCTGTTTTTT
CDR3aa: CSVGWPNTGELFF
j_gene: TRBJ2-2
d_gene: .
abundance: .
v_gene: TRBV29-1
len: 13

CDR3nt: TGCGCCAGCAGCCAAGATCTCGGGGCAGATACGCAGTATTTT
CDR3aa: CASSQDLGADTQYF
j_gene: TRBJ2-3
d_gene: .
abundance: .
v_gene: TRBV4-3
len: 14

CDR3nt: TGTGCCAGCAGCTCACAGGGGGTACCTGAAGCTTTCTTT
CDR3aa: CASSSQGVPEAFF
j_gene: TRBJ1-1
d_gene: TRBD1
abundance: .
v_gene: TRBV5-4
len: 13

CDR3nt: TGTGCCTGGAGTGTACCTCGGACAGGGGGTAGAAACGAGCAGTACTTC
CDR3aa: CAWSVPRTGGRNEQYF
j_gene: TRBJ2-7
d_gene: TRBD1
abundance: once
v_gene: TRBV30
len: 16

CDR3nt: TGTGCCAGCTCACCACTGACAGGGAGGAACACTGAAGCTTTCTTT
CDR3aa: CASSPLTGRNTEAFF
j_gene: TRBJ1-1
d_gene: TRBD1
abundance: .
v_gene: TRBV18
len: 15

CDR3nt: TGTGCCAGCAGTGGGAGGGACAGGGGGCATTGGGGCAATGAGCAGTTCTTC
CDR3aa: CASSGRDRGHWGNEQFF
j_gene: TRBJ2-1
d_gene: TRBD1
abundance: once
v_gene: TRBV6-1
len: 17

CDR3nt: TGTGCCTGGAGTTGGGGGTCGGGACAGGAGCAGTACTTC
CDR3aa: CAWSWGSGQEQYF
j_gene: TRBJ2-7
d_gene: TRBD1
abundance: .
v_gene: TRBV30
len: 13

CDR3nt: TGTGCCAGCAGCCGTGCGAGCGGCCAAGAGACCCAGTACTTC
CDR3aa: CASSRASGQETQYF
j_gene: TRBJ2-5
d_gene: .
abundance: .
v_gene: TRBV7-9
len: 14

CDR3nt: TGTGCCAGCAGTCTTAGGACTAGCGGGGGATACGAGCAGTACTTC
CDR3aa: CASSLRTSGGYEQYF
j_gene: TRBJ2-7
d_gene: TRBD2
abundance: .
v_gene: TRBV6-5
len: 15

CDR3nt: TGTGCCAGCAGCTACAGACAGGCGGGCTTCAACGAGCAGTACTTC
CDR3aa: CASSYRQAGFNEQYF
j_gene: TRBJ2-7
d_gene: .
abundance: .
v_gene: TRBV9
len: 15

CDR3nt: TGTGCCAGCAGCTTGGCAGGGAGGCGGGAGCTGTTTTTT
CDR3aa: CASSLAGRRELFF
j_gene: TRBJ2-2
d_gene: .
abundance: .
v_gene: TRBV5-6
len: 13

CDR3nt: TGTGCCAGCAGCCATGATAGATCAGGCTACAATGAGCAGTTCTTC
CDR3aa: CASSHDRSGYNEQFF
j_gene: TRBJ2-1
d_gene: .
abundance: .
v_gene: TRBV7-8
len: 15

CDR3nt: TGTGCCAGCAGCGGACAGGGGAACACTGAAGCTTTCTTT
CDR3aa: CASSGQGNTEAFF
j_gene: TRBJ1-1
d_gene: TRBD1
abundance: .
v_gene: TRBV7-3
len: 13

CDR3nt: TGTGCCAGCAGCCAAGCTTTGAACACTGAAGCTTTCTTT
CDR3aa: CASSQALNTEAFF
j_gene: TRBJ1-1
d_gene: .
abundance: .
v_gene: TRBV14
len: 13

CDR3nt: TGTGCCAGCAGTTTATTAGCGGGAGGGCCCACAGATACGCAGTATTTT
CDR3aa: CASSLLAGGPTDTQYF
j_gene: TRBJ2-3
d_gene: TRBD2
abundance: .
v_gene: TRBV27
len: 16

CDR3nt: TGTGCCAGTAGTGTCGGGACAGTCACTGAAGCTTTCTTT
CDR3aa: CASSVGTVTEAFF
j_gene: TRBJ1-1
d_gene: TRBD1
abundance: .
v_gene: TRBV19
len: 13

CDR3nt: TGTGCCAGCAGTCCGCCCGGGGGTACGGGAGTCTATGGCTACACCTTC
CDR3aa: CASSPPGGTGVYGYTF
j_gene: TRBJ1-2
d_gene: .
abundance: .
v_gene: TRBV28
len: 16

CDR3nt: TGTGCCAGCAGTTCAGGGGGCCTGCCCTATGGCTACACCTTC
CDR3aa: CASSSGGLPYGYTF
j_gene: TRBJ1-2
d_gene: TRBD1
abundance: .
v_gene: TRBV5-4
len: 14